The present T cell receptor (beta chain) was sequenced within a study of CD8 T cells in ankylosing spondylitis. Study-wide results and caveats: There was reportedly significant enrichment of clones that were disease-linked in matched ankylosing spondylitis synovial fluid. For ankylosing spondylitis blood, a TCR beta motif of several highly homologous variants appeared characteristic. Relatively rare in peripheral blood, disease-linked clones were also CD8+. In synovial fluid and blood from reactive arthritis, some motif variants were previously reported.

Preparation of TCR beta libraries was done by quantitative 5'-RACE with molecular barcodes. TCRdb processed the 5' RACE reads anew with MiXCR; each CDR3 protein has one entry. The sample holds fewer than 550,000 distinct CDR3 sequences, roughly 5.3% seen once. A few counts support this clonotype. Its specificity is not known. The receptor was derived from a male donor with ankylosing spondylitis. Material for sequencing was blood, either unsorted or a sorted T cell fraction (not recorded which).

The CDR3 region is CSTLAGGPGTGELFF. The CDR3, as DNA: TGCAGCACGCTAGCGGGAGGGCCTGGGACCGGGGAGCTGTTTTTT. The J gene is TRBJ2-2, the V gene TRBV29-1; TRBD2 agrees at 12 bases. CDR1 and CDR2 (germline): SQVTM, ANQGSEA. The CDR3 length is 15 residues. V was clipped by 8 bases and J by 5 bases; unmatched bases: 9.